The 27 T cell receptor beta chains below were found in one sample sequenced in a study of graft-versus-host responses after intestinal transplantation (dated by TCRdb to about 2021). Library preparation employed the immunoSEQ multiplex PCR assay. In TCRdb, the immuneACCESS table is reduced to in-frame sequences with V and J assigned. These tables do not hold every clone; where another copy was compared, an unresolved V gene accounts for under half, and the others remain unexplained. This sample has around 100,000 clones in its table, and approximately 92% of those were observed once. In total, the top ten clones hold 0.2% to 0.25% of the sample. Read against the paper, the sample's time point label means: cells obtained before transplantation from donor or recipient. Their antigens remain unidentified. The sequencing used unstimulated CD4+ T cells sorted from spleen or lymph node cells, collected before transplant. Every receptor here comes from a human donor who was the organ donor for an intestinal transplant.

V gene TRBV11-2 combines with J gene TRBJ2-3; TRBD2 agrees at 8 bases. Germline-derived CDR1 and CDR2 are SGHAT and FQNNGV. This CDR3 has 14 amino acids. The V segment lost 1 base and the J segment 6 bases; nucleotides outside the gene matches: 3. CDR3 coding DNA: TGTGCCAGCAGCTTAGTCGGGGGGGTTGATACGCAGTATTTT. This codes for CASSLVGGVDTQYF.

The rearrangement uses TRBV4-1 and TRBJ1-5, with D possibly matching TRBD1 (6 bases). CDR1 is MGHRA, CDR2 YSYEKL, per germline. CDR3 length: 15 residues. V was shortened by 3 bases and J by 2 bases, with 11 bases between the two germline ends. The CDR3 sequence is CASSQGHGGNQPQHF. DNA of the CDR3: TGCGCCAGCAGCCAGGGACACGGGGGCAATCAGCCCCAGCATTTT.

A single count supports this clone. The chain recombines TRBV6-5 with TRBJ1-5, with TRBD1 as a possible D gene (6 bases). This CDR3 has 15 amino acids. The V and J ends lost 5 bases and 7 bases respectively, with 18 bases between them. The V gene's germline CDR1 is MNHEY and CDR2 SVGAGI. The CDR3 nucleotides are TGTGCCAGCAGTCCCCTGGGGGCAGGGCGCCAGCCCCAGCATTTT. Its protein is CASSPLGAGRQPQHF.

The chain couples TRBV5-1 to TRBJ1-1; possibly TRBD1 for D (5 bases). This CDR3 contains 14 residues. Germline values: CDR1 SGHRS, CDR2 YFSETQ. V lost 3 bases, J lost 2 bases, and 11 bases lay in between. As DNA, the CDR3 is TGCGCCAGCAGCTCGGGGGATTTTAACACTGAAGCTTTCTTT. This translates into CASSSGDFNTEAFF.

This clone was recorded once. The chain combines TRBV4-1 with TRBJ2-3; 8 bases are shared with TRBD2. The CDR3 length is 14 residues. Looked up from germline, CDR1 is MGHRA and CDR2 is YSYEKL. V shed 5 bases, J shed 6 bases, and the junction held 7 bases outside the gene matches. CDR3 amino acids: CASSLKASGDTQYF. The CDR3 nucleotides are TGCGCCAGCAGCTTGAAGGCTAGCGGGGATACGCAGTATTTT.

The rearrangement links TRBV5-5 to TRBJ2-5, with D maybe TRBD2 (6 bases). V lost 4 bases and J lost 1, with 8 bases in between. Germline V gene lookup returns CDR1 SGHKS and CDR2 YYEKEE (reference sequence). The CDR3 runs 13 residues. Here the CDR3 DNA reads TGTGCCAGCAGCCGGGACTTCCAAGAGACCCAGTACTTC. This translates into CASSRDFQETQYF.

The CDR3 DNA is TGTGCCAGCAACCAATTGGGGACTAGCTACAATGAGCAGTTCTTC. Translation gives CASNQLGTSYNEQFF. This chain links TRBV5-6 with TRBJ2-1; 8 nucleotides line up with TRBD2. The V segment lost 6 bases and the J segment 3 bases; nucleotides outside the gene matches: 8. The V gene's germline CDR1 is SGHDT and CDR2 YYEEEE. The CDR3 totals 15 residues.

This chain uses TRBV7-8 with TRBJ2-1, with a possible D match to TRBD2 (6 bases). Germline V gene lookup returns CDR1 SGHVS and CDR2 FQNEAQ. The V gene lost 5 bases and the J gene lost 6 bases, with 11 bases spanning the gap. The CDR3 totals 13 residues. CDR3 loop: CASSRLGGNEQFF. As DNA, the CDR3 is TGTGCCAGCAGCCGCCTGGGGGGCAATGAGCAGTTCTTC.

V usage is TRBV25-1 and J usage is TRBJ2-1; the match to TRBD2 covers 8 bases. The V gene's germline CDR1 is MGHDK and CDR2 SYGVNS. V lost 7 bases and J lost 11; bases outside the gene matches: 10. The length of the CDR3 is 13 residues. The CDR3 coding sequence is TGTGCCAGCACTCGGGGGGGGCAGGGCAAGCAGTTCTTC. Translated: CASTRGGQGKQFF.

This clone was seen only once. The chain has TRBV5-1 and TRBJ1-1; D is perhaps TRBD1 (5 bases). V lost 0 bases to trimming and J lost 5 bases, with 14 bases between them. This CDR3 contains 15 residues. Germline CDR1 SGHRS, CDR2 YFSETQ. The CDR3 is CASSLVFGGGTEAFF. For the CDR3, the DNA is TGCGCCAGCAGCTTGGTCTTTGGGGGAGGAACTGAAGCTTTCTTT.

The J gene is TRBJ1-4, the V gene TRBV11-2; the match to TRBD1 covers 8 bases. Germline lookup yields CDR1 SGHAT and CDR2 FQNNGV. This CDR3 contains 17 residues. Trimming took 1 base from V and 5 from J; bases not matched to a gene: 9. As DNA, the CDR3 is TGTGCCAGCAGCTTAGGTAATCCCTGGACAGGGAATGAAAAACTGTTTTTT. Its protein product is CASSLGNPWTGNEKLFF.

The genes are TRBV15 and TRBJ2-5; D is possibly TRBD2 (6 bases). V was shortened by 0 bases and J by 3 bases, with 14 bases between the two germline ends. This CDR3 comprises 16 residues. CDR1 LNHNV and CDR2 YYDKDF come from the germline V gene (reference sequence). CDR3: CATSRDQGLGEETQYF. The CDR3 bases are TGTGCCACCAGCAGAGATCAGGGACTCGGGGAAGAGACCCAGTACTTC.

The V call is TRBV5-1, the J call TRBJ2-3; D is unclear. This CDR3 is built from 13 residues. V was cut by 1 base and J by 7 bases, with 10 bases left in between. Germline V gene data show CDR1 as SGHRS and CDR2 as YFSETQ. The CDR3 loop reads CASSLTLGNTQYF. Written as DNA, the CDR3 is TGCGCCAGCAGCTTGACGCTAGGGAATACGCAGTATTTT.

The chain combines TRBV28 with TRBJ2-3, with 7 positions matching TRBD1. The germline V gene encodes CDR1 MDHEN and CDR2 SYDVKM. This CDR3 has 14 amino acids. After removal of 6 bases from V and 4 bases from J, the junction contained 7 bases not matched to a gene. CDR3 sequence: CASRSDRESDTQYF. For the CDR3, the DNA is TGTGCCAGCAGATCAGACAGGGAATCAGATACGCAGTATTTT.

The V call is TRBV6-5, the J call TRBJ1-5; 9 bases match TRBD1. Germline-derived CDR1 and CDR2 are MNHEY and SVGAGI. This CDR3 region has 14 residues. Trimming removed 6 bases from V and 2 bases from J; junction bases left unmatched: 2. CDR3 bases: TGTGCCAGCAGGCGGACAGGGGGCAATCAGCCCCAGCATTTT. This translates into CASRRTGGNQPQHF.

The chain employs TRBV19 and TRBJ2-7; possibly TRBD2 for D (7 bases). TRBJ2-5 matches the DNA end more closely, so the J call is doubtful. The CDR3 extends over 14 amino acids. Germline CDR1 reads LNHDA; CDR2 reads SQIVND (reference sequence). The CDR3 region has the DNA TGTGCCAGTAGTATAGTGGGGGGGCAGGAGACCCAGTACTTC. Translation gives CASSIVGGQETQYF.

V usage is TRBV10-2 and J usage is TRBJ2-2; D possibly corresponds to TRBD1 (6 bases). The CDR3 has 17 residues. Per germline, CDR1 WSHSY and CDR2 SAAADI. The V and J ends lost 6 bases and 2 bases respectively, with 19 bases between them. DNA for the CDR3: TGCGCCAGCAGACCTCCGGGACACTTACTCAACACCGGGGAGCTGTTTTTT. Encoded protein: CASRPPGHLLNTGELFF.

The gene calls are TRBV4-2 and TRBJ2-1; D call uncertain. Germline V lookup: CDR1 LGHNA, CDR2 YNFKEQ. CDR3 length equals 15 residues. Trimming left V 1 base short and J 6 bases short, with 13 bases between. This CDR3 is CASSQGGSGGNEQFF. CDR3 in DNA: TGTGCCAGCAGCCAAGGTGGCTCGGGTGGCAATGAGCAGTTCTTC.

This rearrangement joins TRBV7-8 to TRBJ2-7; TRBD1 matches at 8 bases. After removal of 3 bases from V and 3 bases from J, the junction contained 10 bases not matched to a gene. The CDR3 runs to 16 residues. Germline-derived CDR1 and CDR2 are SGHVS and FQNEAQ. CDR3 protein: CASSFAPAGTGYEQYF. Here the CDR3 DNA reads TGTGCCAGCAGCTTCGCACCCGCCGGGACAGGCTACGAGCAGTACTTC.

This chain links TRBV28 with TRBJ2-2; the D gene is possibly TRBD1 (6 bases). Trimming shortened V by 8 bases and J by 7 bases, and 23 bases separated the two germline ends. The CDR3 is 16 amino acids. Germline assignment: CDR1 MDHEN and CDR2 SYDVKM. This chain's CDR3 is CASVLKQGFGFGELFF. For the CDR3, the DNA is TGTGCCAGCGTTCTCAAACAGGGATTTGGGTTCGGGGAGCTGTTTTTT.

The chain's CDR3 is CASSSHRGRTHDEQFF. The CDR3, as DNA: TGTGCCAGCAGCTCCCACAGGGGGCGGACACACGATGAGCAGTTCTTC. The chain links TRBV11-3 to TRBJ2-1; TRBD1 matches at 9 bases. This CDR3 region has 16 residues. Germline CDR1 SGHNT, CDR2 YENEEA. After removal of 4 bases from V and 8 bases from J, the junction contained 12 bases not matched to a gene. Full variable domain (outside the CDR3, taken from reference TRBV11-3 and TRBJ2-1): EAGVVQSPRYKIIEKKQPVAFWCNPISGHNTLYWYLQNLGQGPELLIRYENEEAVDDSQLPKDRFSAERLKGVDSTLKIQPAELGDSAVYLCASSSHRGRTHDEQFFGPGTRLTVL.

Turning to this clone: An end of the junction does not agree with germline; a read error may underlie this. The same CDR3 is also encoded by other DNA sequences in this sample. The V gene is TRBV6-5, the J gene TRBJ1-5, with D possibly being TRBD1 (5 bases). Germline V lookup: CDR1 MNHEY, CDR2 SVGAGI. The CDR3 spans 13 residues. This chain's CDR3 is CASSSDSNQPQHF. The DNA of the CDR3 is TGTGCCAGCAGTTCTGACAGCAACCAGCCCCAGCATTTT.

V gene TRBV29-1 combines with J gene TRBJ2-5; TRBD2 might be the D (5 bases). The CDR3 has 13 amino acids. CDR1 SQVTM and CDR2 ANQGSEA come from the germline V gene. The V gene lost 7 bases and the J gene lost 1 base, with 13 bases spanning the gap. The CDR3 loop reads CSAQPGSQETQYF. As DNA, the CDR3 is TGCAGCGCCCAACCGGGGTCCCAAGAGACCCAGTACTTC.

As to this clone: One end of the junction does not line up with germline, which may come from a read error. The genes are TRBV7-7 and TRBJ2-5; 8 bases are shared with TRBD1. CDR1 and CDR2 (germline): SSHAT, FNYEAQ (reference sequence). The CDR3 has 13 amino acids. CDR3 bases: TGTGCTAGCAGCTTTGACAGGGGAGAGACCCAGTACTTC. Translated: CASSFDRGETQYF.

The chain is built from TRBV6-5 and TRBJ2-2; D not resolved. This CDR3 has 15 amino acids. Germline V gene sequence: CDR1 MNHEY, CDR2 SVGAGI. With 0 bases removed from V and 5 bases from J, the gap between germline ends came to 10 bases. The CDR3 region has the DNA TGTGCCAGCAGTTACTCCCCTGACGGTACCGGGGAGCTGTTTTTT. Translating gives CASSYSPDGTGELFF.

The chain recombines TRBV6-5 with TRBJ1-5, with D perhaps matching TRBD1 (5 bases). Germline-derived CDR1 and CDR2 are MNHEY and SVGAGI. The CDR3 runs 16 residues. Trimming stripped 2 bases from V and 4 bases from J, with 15 bases between. CDR3 sequence (DNA): TGTGCCAGCAGTTACGGGGGTGGGGCACGGAATCAGCCCCAGCATTTT. Amino acid sequence: CASSYGGGARNQPQHF.

CDR3 in amino acids: CASSVGGLAGTGELFF. The CDR3 bases are TGTGCCAGCAGCGTAGGAGGACTAGCGGGAACCGGGGAGCTGTTTTTT. The chain links TRBV9 to TRBJ2-2; 12 bases line up with TRBD2. This CDR3 is 16 amino acids long. Trimming removed 0 bases from V and 5 bases from J; junction bases left unmatched: 2. The germline V gene has CDR1 SGDLS and CDR2 YYNGEE.